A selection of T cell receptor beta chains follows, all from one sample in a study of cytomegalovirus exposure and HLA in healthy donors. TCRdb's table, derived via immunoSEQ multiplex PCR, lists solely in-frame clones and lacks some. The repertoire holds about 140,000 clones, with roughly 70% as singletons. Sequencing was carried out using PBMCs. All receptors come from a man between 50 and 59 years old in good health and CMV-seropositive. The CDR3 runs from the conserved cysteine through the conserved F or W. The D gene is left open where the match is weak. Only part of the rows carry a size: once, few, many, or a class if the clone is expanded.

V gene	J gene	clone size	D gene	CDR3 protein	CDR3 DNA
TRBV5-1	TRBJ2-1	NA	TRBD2	CASRPTSGRGEQFF	TGCGCCAGCAGGCCCACTAGCGGGAGAGGTGAGCAGTTCTTC
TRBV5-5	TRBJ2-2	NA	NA	CASSPGLFRDGELFF	TGTGCCAGCAGCCCCGGACTTTTCCGGGACGGGGAGCTGTTTTTT
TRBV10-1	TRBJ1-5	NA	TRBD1	CASSERDRGLCNQPQHF	TGCGCCAGCAGTGAGAGGGACAGGGGGCTGTGCAATCAGCCCCAGCATTTT
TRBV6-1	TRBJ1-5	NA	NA	CASSETRGQPQHF	TGTGCCAGCAGTGAAACTAGAGGACAGCCCCAGCATTTT
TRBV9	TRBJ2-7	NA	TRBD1	CASSVMDRDYEQYF	TGTGCCAGCAGCGTTATGGACAGGGACTACGAGCAGTACTTC
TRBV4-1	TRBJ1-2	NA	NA	CASSHRGLTNYGYTF	TGCGCCAGCAGCCACCGAGGCCTTACTAACTATGGCTACACCTTC
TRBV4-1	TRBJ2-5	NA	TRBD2	CASSQGGTGETQYF	TGCGCCAGCAGCCAGGGAGGGACGGGTGAGACCCAGTACTTC
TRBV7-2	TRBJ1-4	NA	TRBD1	CASRTDRAGEKLFF	TGTGCCAGCAGAACTGACAGGGCGGGCGAAAAACTGTTTTTT
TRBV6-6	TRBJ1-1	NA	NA	CASRTGRTSTEAFF	TGTGCCAGCAGAACAGGACGGACGAGCACTGAAGCTTTCTTT
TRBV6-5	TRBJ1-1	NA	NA	CASSAKQENTEAFF	TGTGCCAGCAGTGCGAAACAGGAGAACACTGAAGCTTTCTTT
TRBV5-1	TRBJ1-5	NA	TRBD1	CASSSGTGAGNQPQHF	TGCGCCAGCAGCTCCGGGACAGGGGCGGGCAATCAGCCCCAGCATTTT
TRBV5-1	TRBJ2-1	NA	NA	CASSLMGDEQFF	TGCGCCAGCAGCTTAATGGGCGATGAGCAGTTCTTC
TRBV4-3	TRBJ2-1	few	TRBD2	CASSQDLGGSSYNEQFF	TGCGCCAGCAGCCAAGATCTGGGCGGGAGCTCCTACAATGAGCAGTTCTTC
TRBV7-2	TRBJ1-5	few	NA	CASSLALSYSNQPQHF	TGTGCCAGCAGCTTAGCTCTCAGTTATAGCAATCAGCCCCAGCATTTT
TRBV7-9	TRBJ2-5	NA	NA	CASSFSQGSREETQYF	TGTGCCAGCAGCTTCTCGCAGGGGTCCCGAGAAGAGACCCAGTACTTC
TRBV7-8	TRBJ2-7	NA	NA	CASSRQGGLYEQYF	TGTGCCAGCAGCCGTCAGGGGGGACTCTACGAGCAGTACTTC
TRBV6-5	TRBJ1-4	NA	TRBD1	CASSYVSGGNEKLFF	TGTGCCAGCAGTTACGTATCAGGGGGCAATGAAAAACTGTTTTTT
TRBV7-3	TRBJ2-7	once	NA	CASSPGGRSYEQYF	TGTGCCAGCAGCCCAGGGGGGAGGTCCTACGAGCAGTACTTC
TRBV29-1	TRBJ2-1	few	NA	CSVDGQADYNEQFF	TGCAGCGTTGATGGCCAAGCGGACTACAATGAGCAGTTCTTC
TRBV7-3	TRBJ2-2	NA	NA	CASSLRTGELFF	TGTGCCAGCAGCTTACGGACCGGGGAGCTGTTTTTT
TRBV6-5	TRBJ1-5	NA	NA	CASSSLGGVDQPQHF	TGTGCCAGCAGTTCCCTCGGGGGGGTCGATCAGCCCCAGCATTTT
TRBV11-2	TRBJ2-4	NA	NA	CASRLADIQYF	TGTGCCAGCAGACTAGCCGACATTCAGTACTTC
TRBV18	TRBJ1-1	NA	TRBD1	CASSPPRQGASYLNTEAFF	TGTGCCAGCTCACCACCCAGACAGGGGGCTTCGTACCTGAACACTGAAGCTTTCTTT
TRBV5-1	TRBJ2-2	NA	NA	CASSLVQTNTGELFF	TGCGCCAGCAGCTTGGTTCAGACGAACACCGGGGAGCTGTTTTTT
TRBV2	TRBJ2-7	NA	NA	CASSEGQTYEQYF	TGTGCCAGCAGTGAGGGACAAACCTACGAGCAGTACTTC
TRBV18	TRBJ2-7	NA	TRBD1	CASSPTGDEQYF	TGTGCCAGCTCACCGACAGGGGACGAGCAGTACTTC
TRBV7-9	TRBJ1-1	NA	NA	CASSPGMRASMNTEAFF	TGTGCCAGCAGCCCGGGGATGAGAGCCTCTATGAACACTGAAGCTTTCTTT
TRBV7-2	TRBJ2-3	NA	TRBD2	CASSPQGLVADTQYF	TGTGCCAGCAGCCCCCAGGGACTAGTGGCAGATACGCAGTATTTT
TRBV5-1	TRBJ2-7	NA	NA	CASSFLVVVDYYEQYF	TGCGCCAGCAGCTTCCTGGTGGTAGTTGACTACTACGAGCAGTACTTC
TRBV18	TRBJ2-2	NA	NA	CASSAPNRAAGELFF	TGTGCCAGCTCAGCACCAAACAGGGCTGCGGGGGAGCTGTTTTTT
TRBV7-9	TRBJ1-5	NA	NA	CASSLDPGAGQPQHF	TGTGCCAGCAGCTTAGATCCAGGGGCAGGTCAGCCCCAGCATTTT
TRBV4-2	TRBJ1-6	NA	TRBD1	CASSQDGGTGRSPLHF	TGTGCCAGCAGCCAAGATGGAGGGACAGGGAGGTCACCCCTCCACTTT
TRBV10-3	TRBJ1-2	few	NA	CAIMSPGFTYGYTF	TGTGCCATCATGTCTCCGGGGTTCACCTATGGCTACACCTTC
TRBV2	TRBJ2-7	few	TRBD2	CASISGVDEQYF	TGTGCCAGCATTAGCGGGGTGGACGAGCAGTACTTC
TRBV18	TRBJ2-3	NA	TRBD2	CASSLGGSTDTQYF	TGTGCCAGCTCACTCGGGGGGAGCACAGATACGCAGTATTTT
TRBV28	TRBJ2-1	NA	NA	CASSLEGSFYNEQFF	TGTGCCAGCAGTTTGGAGGGTTCTTTCTACAATGAGCAGTTCTTC
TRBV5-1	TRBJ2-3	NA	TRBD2	CASSLRGGGAGDTQYF	TGCGCCAGCAGCTTGAGAGGCGGGGGGGCAGGGGATACGCAGTATTTT
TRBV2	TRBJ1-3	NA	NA	CASIANSGNTIYF	TGTGCCAGCATCGCGAACTCTGGAAACACCATATATTTT
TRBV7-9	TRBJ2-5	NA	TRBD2	CASSFAGGETQYF	TGTGCCAGCAGCTTCGCGGGAGGGGAGACCCAGTACTTC
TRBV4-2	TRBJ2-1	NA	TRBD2	CASSQIGGRAYNEQFF	TGTGCCAGCAGCCAAATCGGGGGGAGGGCCTACAATGAGCAGTTCTTC
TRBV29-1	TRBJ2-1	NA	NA	CSVEKGRQGNEQFF	TGCAGCGTTGAGAAAGGAAGGCAGGGCAATGAGCAGTTCTTC
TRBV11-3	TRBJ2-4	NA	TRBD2	CASSQREGPKNIQYF	TGTGCCAGCAGCCAGCGGGAGGGGCCCAAAAACATTCAGTACTTC
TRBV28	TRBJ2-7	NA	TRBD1	CASTGPGQVKYF	TGTGCCAGCACAGGCCCGGGACAGGTTAAGTACTTC
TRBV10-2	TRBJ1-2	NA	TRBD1	CASGDRGIYGYTF	TGCGCCAGCGGGGACAGGGGGATCTATGGCTACACCTTC
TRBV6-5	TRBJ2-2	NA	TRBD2	CASSGGNGELFF	TGTGCCAGCAGCGGGGGGAACGGGGAGCTGTTTTTT
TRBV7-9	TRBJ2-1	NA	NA	CASSSMGQASSYNEQFF	TGTGCCAGCAGCTCCATGGGGCAGGCCAGTTCCTACAATGAGCAGTTCTTC
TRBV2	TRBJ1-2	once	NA	CASSEGRGGGYTF	TGTGCCAGCAGTGAAGGGAGGGGGGGAGGCTACACCTTC
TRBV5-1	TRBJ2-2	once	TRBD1	CASRPTGTAYTGELFF	TGCGCCAGCAGGCCGACTGGGACAGCCTACACCGGGGAGCTGTTTTTT
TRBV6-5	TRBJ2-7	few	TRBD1	CASRTGTGAYEQYF	TGTGCCAGCAGGACCGGGACAGGGGCCTACGAGCAGTACTTC
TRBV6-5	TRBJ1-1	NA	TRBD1	CASSFTGVTEAFF	TGTGCCAGCAGTTTCACAGGGGTCACTGAAGCTTTCTTT
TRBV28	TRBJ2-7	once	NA	CASSAVGSSVYEQYF	TGTGCCAGCAGTGCGGTGGGGAGCTCGGTTTACGAGCAGTACTTC
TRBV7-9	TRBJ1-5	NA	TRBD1	CASSDTGQGEYSNQPQHF	TGTGCCAGCAGCGATACCGGACAGGGGGAGTATAGCAATCAGCCCCAGCATTTT
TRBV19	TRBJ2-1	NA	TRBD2	CASSIVAAGVRNEQFF	TGTGCCAGTAGTATAGTCGCAGCGGGAGTTAGGAATGAGCAGTTCTTC
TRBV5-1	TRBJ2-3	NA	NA	CASSLGTSATDTQYF	TGCGCCAGCAGCTTGGGGACTTCTGCTACAGATACGCAGTATTTT
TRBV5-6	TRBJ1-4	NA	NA	CANSYSGATNEKLFF	TGTGCCAACAGCTACTCAGGTGCAACTAATGAAAAACTGTTTTTT
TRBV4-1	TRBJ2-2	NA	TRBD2	CASSQEGLAGYTGELFF	TGCGCCAGCAGCCAAGAAGGGCTAGCGGGGTACACCGGGGAGCTGTTTTTT
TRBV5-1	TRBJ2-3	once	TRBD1	CASSFPVGTDPRRDTQYF	TGCGCCAGCAGCTTTCCCGTAGGGACAGACCCCCGGAGGGATACGCAGTATTTT